This entry lists 9 T cell receptor beta chains sequenced from one sample in a study of cytotoxic CD8 clonotypes in ibrutinib-treated CLL. TCRdb's copy holds only in-frame clones and misses some; the assay was immunoSEQ multiplex PCR. The repertoire holds fewer than 45,000 clones, around 75% seen once, with approximately 15% in the top ten. Sequencing was performed on PBMCs, taken at disease progression, from a patient treated with ibrutinib. These receptors were collected from a human donor with chronic lymphocytic leukemia.

This clone was observed once. The V gene is TRBV7-6, the J gene TRBJ2-5, with TRBD2 matching over 8 bases. This CDR3 spans 14 amino acids. CDR1 SGHVS and CDR2 FNYEAQ come from the germline V gene. J lost 1 base, V lost 5 bases, and 3 bases had no gene match. The CDR3 DNA sequence: TGTGCCAGCAGCACGCGGGGGGTCCAAGAGACCCAGTACTTC. Amino acid sequence: CASSTRGVQETQYF.

This clone has a single count. The CDR3 sequence: CASSHRQGLIEKLFF. In DNA, the CDR3 is TGTGCCAGCAGTCACCGACAGGGACTAATTGAAAAACTGTTTTTT. The V and J genes are TRBV28 and TRBJ1-4; 7 positions match TRBD1. CDR3 length: 15 residues. Germline values: CDR1 MDHEN, CDR2 SYDVKM. The J segment lost 7 bases and the V segment lost 5 bases, leaving 10 bases of the junction unmatched.

The chain is built from TRBV6-6 and TRBJ1-2, with 9 bases lining up with TRBD1. Germline CDR1 is MNHNY and CDR2 is SVGAGI (reference sequence). V was pared by 4 bases and J by 3 bases, with 6 bases of the junction left unmatched. The CDR3 loop spans 15 amino acids. In nucleotides, the CDR3 is TGTGCCAGCAGTTTCCCGGGACAGGGTTACTATGGCTACACCTTC. This translates into CASSFPGQGYYGYTF.

The rearrangement links TRBV7-9 to TRBJ2-6; D gene uncertain. The CDR3 sequence is 15 residues long. Trimming cost V 5 bases and J 2 bases, with 10 bases left between them. Germline CDR1 is SEHNR and CDR2 is FQNEAQ (reference sequence). CDR3 DNA: TGTGCCAGCAGCCCCCAAAGGGCTGGGGCCAACGTCCTGACTTTC. Protein product: CASSPQRAGANVLTF.

This clone has a single count. CDR3 protein: CASSSGQAAKYF. The CDR3 DNA reads as TGTGCCAGCAGCTCTGGACAGGCCGCCAAGTACTTC. The V gene is TRBV5-8, the J gene TRBJ2-7; 7 bases are shared with TRBD1. The trim removed 3 bases at V and 11 bases at J, leaving 8 bases unmatched. The germline V gene encodes CDR1 SGHTS and CDR2 YDEGEE. The CDR3 runs 12 residues.

The chain recombines TRBV6-5 with TRBJ2-7, with D tentatively TRBD2 (7 bases). This CDR3 has 13 residues. CDR1 is MNHEY, CDR2 SVGAGI, per germline. V gave up 6 bases and J gave up 6 bases, with 15 bases separating them. CDR3 sequence (DNA): TGTGCCAGCAGGGGAGGGGGGTCCCGCGAGCAGTACTTC. Encoded protein: CASRGGGSREQYF.

The CDR3, as DNA: TGCGCCAGCAGTGAGGTTGGGGCCACTGAAGCTTTCTTT. It is translated as CASSEVGATEAFF. This sequence joins TRBV10-2 and TRBJ1-1, with a tentative D call TRBD1 (5 bases). The CDR3 is 13 amino acids. CDR1 and CDR2 (germline): WSHSY, SAAADI. The V end lost 2 bases, the J end lost 4 bases, and 8 bases lay between the germline ends.

The V call is TRBV7-9, the J call TRBJ2-1, with D unclear. Germline CDR1 and CDR2: SEHNR and FQNEAQ (reference sequence). Trimming left V 5 bases short and J 4 bases short, with 12 bases between. This CDR3 is built from 14 residues. The CDR3 coding sequence is TGTGCCAGCAGCCGCTCGGCCGGGTACAATGAGCAGTTCTTC. Translated: CASSRSAGYNEQFF.

This clone appeared once. The genes are TRBV5-6 and TRBJ1-2, with 8 nucleotides matching TRBD1. This CDR3 contains 13 residues. V shed 4 bases, J shed 7 bases, and the junction held 6 bases outside the gene matches. Looked up from germline, CDR1 is SGHDT and CDR2 is YYEEEE. CDR3 protein: CASSPRGPSGYTF. The CDR3 DNA sequence: TGTGCCAGCAGCCCCAGGGGGCCCAGTGGCTACACCTTC.